Sequencing of this TCR beta chain was carried out in a study of shared clonotypes between healthy human individuals. CDR1 is SGHRS and CDR2 is YFSETQ in the germline V gene. The V end was cut by 0 bases, the J end by 0 bases, with 7 bases between. The CDR3 totals 15 residues. Remarks on this clone: Within the sample, other DNA sequences also encode this same CDR3.

Measured with immunoSEQ multiplex PCR; TCRdb has only the in-frame clones, and not every one. The data show 2.5 million or so clones, approximately 94% seen once. The donors, all of them Caucasian adults, lived in Nashville, Tennessee. This clonotype was obtained from a man between 18 and 29 years old in good health. The sequencing input was naive CD4+ T cells sorted from blood. Subset denoted: CD45RA+ positively selected. J is TRBJ1-5 and V is TRBV5-1; D unclear. The CDR3 DNA reads TGCGCCAGCAGCTTGGACGGGGATAGCAATCAGCCCCAGCATTTT. This translates into CASSLDGDSNQPQHF.